The next 13 T cell receptor beta chains were all read from a single sample in a study of identical twins. In TCRdb, the 5' RACE reads were re-called with MiXCR into one record per CDR3 protein. The table has 750,000 to 950,000 distinct CDR3 sequences, 9% to 15% seen once. These data were also filed under a second study, of yellow fever vaccine responses in identical twins.

Source material: PBMCs. The receptors derive from a woman between 18 and 29 years old in good health.

There are a few counts of this clonotype. The chain combines TRBV7-8 with TRBJ2-1; no clear D. This CDR3 spans 14 amino acids. CDR1 and CDR2 from the germline V gene are SGHVS and FQNEAQ. Trimming cost V 5 bases and J 7 bases, with 15 bases left between them. The CDR3 region is CASSRNLRGNEQFF. CDR3 bases: TGTGCCAGCAGCCGTAACCTACGTGGGAATGAGCAGTTCTTC.

The J gene is TRBJ2-1, the V gene TRBV3-1, with 9 bases identical to TRBD2. J gave up 5 bases and V 1 base, and 12 bases lay outside the gene matches. CDR3 length: 18 residues. CDR1 and CDR2 (germline): LGHDT, YNNKEL (reference sequence). For the CDR3, the DNA is TGTGCCAGCAGCCAAGTACCTCCACTAGCGGGCTTTCACAATGAGCAGTTCTTC. It specifies CASSQVPPLAGFHNEQFF.

This clonotype was counted at least ten times. This chain links TRBV28 with TRBJ2-1; no clear D. Germline V gene sequence: CDR1 MDHEN, CDR2 SYDVKM. The V end lost 8 bases, the J end lost 7 bases, and 21 bases lay between the germline ends. CDR3 length: 15 amino acids. The CDR3 DNA follows: TGTGCCAGCGAGACTCCGGCGTTTGGGGTGAATGAGCAGTTCTTC. Translated: CASETPAFGVNEQFF.

This clonotype came up a few times. V gene TRBV25-1 combines with J gene TRBJ2-3, with a possible D match to TRBD2 (6 bases). The V gene lost 5 bases and the J gene lost 11 bases, with 11 bases spanning the gap. This CDR3 is built from 11 residues. The V gene's germline CDR1 is MGHDK and CDR2 SYGVNS. CDR3 residues: CASSTARGQYF. The DNA of the CDR3 is TGTGCCAGCAGTACCGCGCGGGGGCAGTATTTT.

The V and J genes are TRBV7-8 and TRBJ1-5; D ambiguous. Germline CDR1 SGHVS, CDR2 FQNEAQ. The ends were cut back, 3 bases at V and 3 bases at J, with 6 bases in the middle. The CDR3 is 13 amino acids. CDR3 region: CASSFMINQPQHF. CDR3 sequence (DNA): TGTGCCAGCAGCTTTATGATCAATCAGCCCCAGCATTTT.

The CDR3 region has the DNA TGTGCCAGCAGTCAATCTTCTCGGTTGAGTAACTATGGCTACACCTTC. Translating gives CASSQSSRLSNYGYTF. This sequence joins TRBV12-3 or TRBV12-4 and TRBJ1-2; no firm D call. Trimming cost V 5 bases and J 1 base, with 17 bases left between them. This CDR3 contains 16 residues.

This clonotype was recorded a few times. The chain joins TRBV11-1 to TRBJ2-2, with unresolved D. Trimming removed 5 bases from V and 4 bases from J, with 14 bases in between. The CDR3 spans 15 residues. CDR1 is SGHAT, CDR2 FQDESV, per germline (reference sequence). CDR3 amino acids: CASSTTPSGTGELFF. The DNA of the CDR3 is TGTGCCAGCAGCACGACACCGTCGGGCACCGGGGAGCTGTTTTTT.

V gene TRBV10-2 combines with J gene TRBJ2-1; 10 bases are a match to TRBD2. The V gene end was trimmed by 0 bases and the J gene end by 7 bases; junction bases not matched to a gene: 9. The CDR3 consists of 17 residues. Germline V CDR1 and CDR2: WSHSY, SAAADI. As DNA, the CDR3 is TGCGCCAGCAGTGAGTCGATGGGGCTAGCGGGAGTGAATGAGCAGTTCTTC. This encodes CASSESMGLAGVNEQFF.

In its sample, this clonotype was seen many times. The chain couples TRBV7-6 to TRBJ1-1, with D maybe TRBD1 (5 bases). The CDR3 is 15 residues long. Trimming took off 5 bases at V and 0 bases at J, with 13 bases between the two ends. The V gene's germline CDR1 is SGHVS and CDR2 FNYEAQ. DNA of the CDR3: TGTGCCAGCAGCCCCCTAGGGGCAATGAACACTGAAGCTTTCTTT. Residues: CASSPLGAMNTEAFF. Filled out from reference TRBV7-6 and TRBJ1-1, the complete variable domain reads GAGVSQSPRYKVTKRGQDVALRCDPISGHVSLYWYRQALGQGPEFLTYFNYEAQQDKSGLPNDRFSAERPEGSISTLTIQRTEQRDSAMYRCASSPLGAMNTEAFFGQGTRLTVV.

This rearrangement joins TRBV12-3 or TRBV12-4 to TRBJ2-7, with a weak D call TRBD1 (5 bases). This CDR3 comprises 15 residues. Between the trimmed V and J ends, which lost 3 bases and 3 bases, there was a span of 15 bases. The CDR3 reads CASSFQGLGYYEQYF. As DNA, the CDR3 is TGTGCCAGCAGTTTTCAGGGTTTGGGCTACTACGAGCAGTACTTC.

This clonotype was found many times. The chain recombines TRBV4-2 with TRBJ1-2; D is ambiguous. V lost 0 bases and J 8 bases, leaving 13 bases between the germline ends. The CDR3 covers 14 residues. Germline lookup yields CDR1 LGHNA and CDR2 YNFKEQ. The CDR3 coding sequence is TGTGCCAGCAGCCAAGAAATCCGGACTTGGGGCTACACCTTC. This translates into CASSQEIRTWGYTF.

CDR3 nucleotide sequence: TGCGCCAGCAGCACCGGTAGGACCCAAGAGACCCAGTACTTC. Amino acids: CASSTGRTQETQYF. This chain links TRBV5-1 with TRBJ2-5; D unclear. Germline V lookup: CDR1 SGHRS, CDR2 YFSETQ. V lost 4 bases to trimming and J lost 1 base, with 11 bases between them. The CDR3 has 14 residues.

This clonotype was found a few times. The chain carries TRBV12-3 or TRBV12-4 and TRBJ2-2, with TRBD2 matching over 8 bases. The junction had 4 bases not matched to a gene; V was cut back by 3 bases and J by 4 bases. The CDR3 runs to 15 residues. In DNA, the CDR3 is TGTGCCAGCAGTTTGTGGCTAGCGGGCACCGGGGAGCTGTTTTTT. Its protein product is CASSLWLAGTGELFF.